This is a list of T cell receptor beta chains from one sample in a study of Ad26.COV2.S vaccination and SARS-CoV-2 variants. Assay: immunoSEQ multiplex PCR; the TCRdb copy retains only in-frame clones and omits some. The table has around 350,000 clones, roughly 81% seen once; the top ten hold 3.3%. The sample was peripheral blood, taken in a trial of Ad26.COV2.S vaccine versus placebo. These receptors all stem from a person between 18 and 65 years old who received the Ad26.COV2.S COVID-19 vaccine or a placebo. CDR3s include the opening cysteine and the closing phenylalanine or tryptophan. Fields, in order: V gene, D gene, J gene, clone size, CDR3 DNA, CDR3 protein. A D gene is named only where the DNA matches it firmly. Clone size appears in some rows only: once, few, many, or a class for an expanded clone.

TRBV5-4	NA	TRBJ1-4	NA	TGTGCCAGCAGCTTGGCCGTCCAGGGGACTGAAAAACTGTTTTTT	CASSLAVQGTEKLFF
TRBV7-9	TRBD1	TRBJ2-2	NA	TGTGCCAGCAGCTCCCCGACAGGGGAGAAGGCCGGGGAGCTGTTTTTT	CASSSPTGEKAGELFF
TRBV7-9	TRBD1	TRBJ1-5	few	TGTGCCAGCAGCCCGCGAGGGGGCGGGAAAAGCAATCAGCCCCAGCATTTT	CASSPRGGGKSNQPQHF
TRBV2	NA	TRBJ1-1	NA	TGTGCCAGCAGAGCAGAAGACCGCGGCACTGAAGCTTTCTTT	CASRAEDRGTEAFF
TRBV4-1	TRBD1	TRBJ1-3	many	TGCGCCAGCAGCCTCAGACAGGGAAGAAACACCATATATTTT	CASSLRQGRNTIYF
TRBV7-9	NA	TRBJ1-5	once	TGTGCCAGCACCCCCGGCGGGGGCAATCAGCCCCAGCATTTT	CASTPGGGNQPQHF
TRBV27	TRBD1	TRBJ2-7	NA	TGTGCCAGCAGTATCCCCGACAGGGTTGGCTACGAGCAGTACTTC	CASSIPDRVGYEQYF
TRBV7-2	TRBD1	TRBJ2-7	NA	TGTGCCAGCAGCTTCCACAGGGGCTACGAGCAGTACTTC	CASSFHRGYEQYF
TRBV4-3	TRBD2	TRBJ2-1	NA	TGCGCCAGCAGCCAAGATCGAGCGGGGGGGCCCAATGAGCAGTTCTTC	CASSQDRAGGPNEQFF
TRBV9	NA	TRBJ2-7	NA	TGTGCCAGCAGCGTCAGCCCCACCTACGAGCAGTACTTC	CASSVSPTYEQYF
TRBV11-3	TRBD2	TRBJ2-1	NA	TGTGCCAGCAGCTTCGAGGGGACTAGCGGGGGTTACAATGAGCAGTTCTTC	CASSFEGTSGGYNEQFF
TRBV24-1	NA	TRBJ2-3	NA	TGTGCCACCAGTGATTCAAGCGGGTTCACAGATACGCAGTATTTT	CATSDSSGFTDTQYF
TRBV2	TRBD1	TRBJ1-4	NA	TGTGCCAGCTCCGGGACAGGGGCGCAGGCTAATGAAAAACTGTTTTTT	CASSGTGAQANEKLFF
TRBV6-6	NA	TRBJ1-5	NA	TGTGCCAGCGTCCAGGGCATCAATCAGCCCCAGCATTTT	CASVQGINQPQHF
TRBV5-8	TRBD1	TRBJ2-1	NA	TGTGCCAGCAGCTCGGGACAGAATTCCTACAATGAGCAGTTCTTC	CASSSGQNSYNEQFF
TRBV27	NA	TRBJ2-1	NA	TGTGCCAGCCGCCCCCGGGGTGGCGGCTCCTACAATGAGCAGTTCTTC	CASRPRGGGSYNEQFF
TRBV7-9	NA	TRBJ2-3	NA	TGTGCCAGCAGCTTTACGGCGAGCACAGATACGCAGTATTTT	CASSFTASTDTQYF
TRBV11-2	NA	TRBJ2-4	NA	TGTGCCAGCAGCCCACCCCGAAACGAAAACATTCAGTACTTC	CASSPPRNENIQYF
TRBV5-5	NA	TRBJ2-2	NA	TGTGCCAGCAGCTTAGCCTGGACAGCGAACACCGGGGAGCTGTTTTTT	CASSLAWTANTGELFF
TRBV27	NA	TRBJ2-2	NA	TGTGCCAGCCGGACAGTGGGGTTCCGTGTCACCGGGGAGCTGTTTTTT	CASRTVGFRVTGELFF
TRBV7-2	NA	TRBJ2-7	NA	TGTGCCAGCAGCCCAAGGGGAAATCCCAGCAACGAGCAGTACTTC	CASSPRGNPSNEQYF
TRBV7-8	NA	TRBJ1-5	NA	TGTGCCAGCAGCCCTCGGACGGACCAGGGGCCCCAGCATTTT	CASSPRTDQGPQHF
TRBV10-3	TRBD2	TRBJ2-3	NA	TGTGCCATCAGCCCCGTCGCGCGGGCGGGGGGGCGGGGAGATACGCAGTATTTT	CAISPVARAGGRGDTQYF
TRBV19	NA	TRBJ2-2	once	TGTGCCAGTAATGACCGGGCAGGGGCCACCGGGGAGCTGTTTTTT	CASNDRAGATGELFF
TRBV9	TRBD2	TRBJ2-7	many	TGTGCCAGCAGCGTAGGGGTAGCGGGGGGGCTCCACGAGCAGTACTTC	CASSVGVAGGLHEQYF
TRBV18	NA	TRBJ1-6	NA	TGTGCCAGCTCACCCCTCGGCAGCAACGGTGATTCACCCCTCCACTTT	CASSPLGSNGDSPLHF
TRBV7-2	TRBD2	TRBJ2-7	NA	TGTGCCAGCAGCCCCCAGCGGGGGGTCAACGAGCAGTACTTC	CASSPQRGVNEQYF
TRBV12-5	NA	TRBJ2-1	few	TGTGCTAGTGGTTTGGGCGGGACATACGAGAATGAGCAGTTCTTC	CASGLGGTYENEQFF
TRBV27	NA	TRBJ1-2	NA	TGTGCCAGCAGCCCTACAGGGACGGGAAACTATGGCTACACCTTC	CASSPTGTGNYGYTF
TRBV5-6	TRBD1	TRBJ1-6	NA	TGTGCCAGCAGCTTGGGGACAGGTCATTCACCCCTCCACTTT	CASSLGTGHSPLHF
TRBV28	NA	TRBJ2-1	NA	TGTGCCAGCAGTCTCCAAAAGGGACCCTACAATGAGCAGTTCTTC	CASSLQKGPYNEQFF
TRBV6-5	NA	TRBJ2-3	once	TGTGCCAGCAGTTATGGCCGGGGGCCTAGCACAGATACGCAGTATTTT	CASSYGRGPSTDTQYF
TRBV7-2	TRBD1	TRBJ2-5	once	TGTGCCAGCAGCTTAGGGGGACAGGTTCCGGAGACCCAGTACTTC	CASSLGGQVPETQYF
TRBV7-2	TRBD2	TRBJ2-7	NA	TGTGCCAGCAGCTCCGGACTAGCGGGTGATCGGGAGCAGTACTTC	CASSSGLAGDREQYF
TRBV5-1	TRBD1	TRBJ2-7	few	TGCGCCAGCAGCTACCGGACAGGGGAAACCTACGAGCAGTACTTC	CASSYRTGETYEQYF
TRBV28	NA	TRBJ2-1	few	TGTGCCAGCAGTTTAGGTACTATTCACTCCTACAATGAGCAGTTCTTC	CASSLGTIHSYNEQFF
TRBV7-9	NA	TRBJ2-3	NA	TGTGCCAGCAGCTGCCCCACTAGCACAGATACGCAGTATTTT	CASSCPTSTDTQYF
TRBV5-5	NA	TRBJ2-1	NA	TGTGCCAGCAGCCCTCATGCCGAGTCGTACAATGAGCAGTTCTTC	CASSPHAESYNEQFF
TRBV6-2/TRBV6-3	TRBD2	TRBJ2-3	NA	TGTGCCAGCAGTTACCCATGGGGCTTCCGGGGGGGGTCAGATACGCAGTATTTT	CASSYPWGFRGGSDTQYF
TRBV5-1	TRBD2	TRBJ2-3	NA	TGCGCCAGCAGCCCGAGCGGGAGGGCAGTGTCAGATACGCAGTATTTT	CASSPSGRAVSDTQYF
TRBV5-1	TRBD2	TRBJ2-1	NA	TGCGCCAGCAGCTGGAGAGCGGGGAGCTCCTACAATGAGCAGTTCTTC	CASSWRAGSSYNEQFF
TRBV4-1	TRBD1	TRBJ2-1	NA	TGCGCCAGCAGCCCCTGGACAGGGAACGATGAGCAGTTCTTC	CASSPWTGNDEQFF
TRBV11-3	NA	TRBJ2-1	NA	TGTGCCAGCAGCGAGGACGAGGGTGAGCAGTTCTTC	CASSEDEGEQFF
TRBV7-9	NA	TRBJ1-5	few	TGTGCCAGCAGCAGGGGCAGGGGCGCTAATAGCAATCAGCCCCAGCATTTT	CASSRGRGANSNQPQHF
TRBV15	NA	TRBJ2-1	NA	TGTGCCACCAGGAGAAGCCCAGGGAGCTCCTACAATGAGCAGTTCTTC	CATRRSPGSSYNEQFF
TRBV3-1/TRBV3-2	TRBD2	TRBJ2-2	NA	TGTGCCAGCAGCCAAGCCCCCGGGACTAGCGGGGAGATTAACACCGGGGAGCTGTTTTTT	CASSQAPGTSGEINTGELFF
TRBV7-9	NA	TRBJ1-6	NA	TGTGCCAGCAGCTTATTACAGGGATATAATTCACCCCTCCACTTT	CASSLLQGYNSPLHF
TRBV6-1	NA	TRBJ2-7	NA	TGTGCCAGCAGTGAATTAAGGGGGTGGAAGACCAATAGTCAGTACTTC	CASSELRGWKTNSQYF
TRBV6-4	NA	TRBJ2-2	NA	TGTGCCAGCAGTGAAGGGAACACCGGGGAGCTGTTTTTT	CASSEGNTGELFF
TRBV6-5	TRBD1	TRBJ2-5	once	TGTGCCAGCGGGACAGGGAGTACGAAGACCCAGTACTTC	CASGTGSTKTQYF
TRBV6-2/TRBV6-3	NA	TRBJ1-1	NA	TGTGCCAGCAGTTACTTTGCAGGCCTGGCTCGAGCTTTCTTT	CASSYFAGLARAFF
TRBV15	TRBD2	TRBJ2-4	NA	TGTGCCACCAGCATAGGTCGGGGGGGCGTTGCCAAAAACATTCAGTACTTC	CATSIGRGGVAKNIQYF
TRBV5-4	NA	TRBJ1-6	NA	TGTGCCAGCAGCGCTGGGGGGGAGTCCTATAATTCACCCCTCCACTTT	CASSAGGESYNSPLHF
TRBV4-3	TRBD2	TRBJ2-1	NA	TGCGCCAGCAGCCAAGAGCTAGCGGGTCCGCAGTTCTTC	CASSQELAGPQFF
TRBV6-5	NA	TRBJ2-3	few	TGTGCCAGCAGCTTTAGCGGAACCAACACAGATACGCAGTATTTT	CASSFSGTNTDTQYF
TRBV30	NA	TRBJ1-1	once	TGTGCCTGGAAGGAACAGAGGAACACTGAAGCTTTCTTT	CAWKEQRNTEAFF
TRBV15	NA	TRBJ2-6	NA	TGTGCCACCAGCAGGAGGGCATGGGGGAATGGGGCCAACGTCCTGACTTTC	CATSRRAWGNGANVLTF
TRBV6-5	NA	TRBJ2-2	NA	TGTGCCAGCAGTTACCTCGGATCCACCGGGGAGCTGTTTTTT	CASSYLGSTGELFF
TRBV3-1/TRBV3-2	NA	TRBJ2-2	NA	TGTGCCAGCAGCCAAATTTGGGGGGCGGACACCGGGGAGCTGTTTTTT	CASSQIWGADTGELFF
TRBV11-2	NA	TRBJ1-1	few	TGTGCCAGCAGCCCTATCAGATACACTGAAGCTTTCTTT	CASSPIRYTEAFF